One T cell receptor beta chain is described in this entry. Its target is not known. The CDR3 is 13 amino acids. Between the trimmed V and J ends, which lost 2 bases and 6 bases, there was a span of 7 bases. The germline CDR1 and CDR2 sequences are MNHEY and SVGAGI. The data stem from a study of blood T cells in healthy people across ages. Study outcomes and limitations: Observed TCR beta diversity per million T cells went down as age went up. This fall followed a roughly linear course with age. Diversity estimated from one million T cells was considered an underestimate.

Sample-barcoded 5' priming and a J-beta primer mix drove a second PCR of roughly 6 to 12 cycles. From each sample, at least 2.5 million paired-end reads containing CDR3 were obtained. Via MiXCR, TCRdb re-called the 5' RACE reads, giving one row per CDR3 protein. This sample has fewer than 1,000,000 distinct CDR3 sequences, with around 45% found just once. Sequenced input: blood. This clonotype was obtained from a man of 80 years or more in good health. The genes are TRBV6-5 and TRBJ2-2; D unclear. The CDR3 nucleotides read TGTGCCAGCAGTTACCCCATCGCCGGGGAGCTGTTTTTT. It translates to CASSYPIAGELFF.